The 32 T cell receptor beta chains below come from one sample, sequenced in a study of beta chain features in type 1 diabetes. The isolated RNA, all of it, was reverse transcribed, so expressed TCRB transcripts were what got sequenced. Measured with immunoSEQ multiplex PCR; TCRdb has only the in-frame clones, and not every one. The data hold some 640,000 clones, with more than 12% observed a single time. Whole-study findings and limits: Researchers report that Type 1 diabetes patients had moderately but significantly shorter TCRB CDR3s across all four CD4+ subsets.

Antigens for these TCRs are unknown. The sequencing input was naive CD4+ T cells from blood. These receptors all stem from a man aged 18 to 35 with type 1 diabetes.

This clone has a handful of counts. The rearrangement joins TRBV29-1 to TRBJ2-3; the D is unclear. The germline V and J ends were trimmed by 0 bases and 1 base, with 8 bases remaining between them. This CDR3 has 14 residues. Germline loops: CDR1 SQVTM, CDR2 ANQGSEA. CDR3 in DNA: TGCAGCGTTGAAGATCGTGGTCGCACAGATACGCAGTATTTT. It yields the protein CSVEDRGRTDTQYF.

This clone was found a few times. This CDR3 reads CASSQVWGGLYEQYF. The CDR3 DNA follows: TGCGCCAGCAGCCAAGTCTGGGGAGGGTTATACGAGCAGTACTTC. The rearrangement uses TRBV4-3 and TRBJ2-7, with 7 bases matching TRBD2. The germline CDR1 and CDR2 sequences are LGHNA and YSLEER. There are 15 residues in the CDR3. V shed 1 base and J 4 bases; nucleotides not matched to a gene: 7.

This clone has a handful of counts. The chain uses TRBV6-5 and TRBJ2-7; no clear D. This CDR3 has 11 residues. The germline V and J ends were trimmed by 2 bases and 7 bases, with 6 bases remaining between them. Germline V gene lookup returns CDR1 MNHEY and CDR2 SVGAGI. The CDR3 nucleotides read TGTGCCAGCAGTTACCGATGGGAGCAGTACTTC. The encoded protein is CASSYRWEQYF.

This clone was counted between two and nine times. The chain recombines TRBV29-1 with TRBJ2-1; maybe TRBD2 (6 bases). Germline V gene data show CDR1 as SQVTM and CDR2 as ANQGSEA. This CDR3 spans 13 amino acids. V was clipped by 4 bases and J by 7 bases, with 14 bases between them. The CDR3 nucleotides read TGCAGCGTTGCCGGGACTCGGCATAATGAGCAGTTCTTC. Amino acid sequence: CSVAGTRHNEQFF.

In DNA, the CDR3 is TGTGCCAGCAGCCCCCGGACAGGGTACAATGAGCAGTTCTTC. Translating it yields CASSPRTGYNEQFF. This chain connects TRBV11-2 to TRBJ2-1, with 8 bases fitting TRBD1. The CDR3 has 14 residues. V trimming: 5 bases; J trimming: 4 bases; junction bases outside the gene matches: 4. Germline assignment: CDR1 SGHAT and CDR2 FQNNGV. The full variable domain, rest sourced from reference TRBV11-2 and TRBJ2-1, is EAGVAQSPRYKIIEKRQSVAFWCNPISGHATLYWYQQILGQGPKLLIQFQNNGVVDDSQLPKDRFSAERLKGVDSTLKIQPAKLEDSAVYLCASSPRTGYNEQFFGPGTRLTVL.

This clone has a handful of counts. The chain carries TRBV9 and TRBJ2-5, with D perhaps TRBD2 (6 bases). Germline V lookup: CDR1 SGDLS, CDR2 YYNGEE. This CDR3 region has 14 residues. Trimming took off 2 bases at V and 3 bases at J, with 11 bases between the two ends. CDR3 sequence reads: CASSVAGLKETQYF. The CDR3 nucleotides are TGTGCCAGCAGCGTTGCGGGGCTAAAAGAGACCCAGTACTTC.

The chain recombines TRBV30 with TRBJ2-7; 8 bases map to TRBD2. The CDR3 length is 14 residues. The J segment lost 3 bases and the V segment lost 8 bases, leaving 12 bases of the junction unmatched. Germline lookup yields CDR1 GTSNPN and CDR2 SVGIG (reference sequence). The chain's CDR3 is CASQDGRGFYEQYF. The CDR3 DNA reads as TGTGCCAGTCAGGACGGGAGGGGTTTCTACGAGCAGTACTTC.

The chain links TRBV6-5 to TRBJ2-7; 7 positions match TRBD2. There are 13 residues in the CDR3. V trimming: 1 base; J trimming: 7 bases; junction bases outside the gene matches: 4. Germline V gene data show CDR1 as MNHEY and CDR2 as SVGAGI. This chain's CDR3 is CASSYYGRGEQYF. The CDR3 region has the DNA TGTGCCAGCAGTTACTACGGGCGGGGGGAGCAGTACTTC.

CDR3 in DNA: TGTGCCAGCACACCGGACTCCTACGAGCAGTACTTC. It specifies CASTPDSYEQYF. This chain joins TRBV28 and TRBJ2-5, with D unclear. The J call may be in error: the DNA end matches TRBJ2-7 better. CDR1 is MDHEN and CDR2 is SYDVKM in the germline V gene. The CDR3 loop spans 12 amino acids.

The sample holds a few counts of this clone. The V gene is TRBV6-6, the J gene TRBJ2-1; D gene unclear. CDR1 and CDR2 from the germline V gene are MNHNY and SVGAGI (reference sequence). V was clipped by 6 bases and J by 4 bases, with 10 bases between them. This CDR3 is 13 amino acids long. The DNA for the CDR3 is TGTGCCAGCAGCCCCGGGTCTTACAATGAGCAGTTCTTC. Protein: CASSPGSYNEQFF.

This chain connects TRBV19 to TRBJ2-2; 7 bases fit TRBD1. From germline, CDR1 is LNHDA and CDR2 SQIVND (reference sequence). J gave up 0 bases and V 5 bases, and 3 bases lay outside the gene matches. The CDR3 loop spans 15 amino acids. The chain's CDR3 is CASSPGTANTGELFF. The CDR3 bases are TGTGCCAGTAGTCCCGGGACAGCGAACACCGGGGAGCTGTTTTTT.

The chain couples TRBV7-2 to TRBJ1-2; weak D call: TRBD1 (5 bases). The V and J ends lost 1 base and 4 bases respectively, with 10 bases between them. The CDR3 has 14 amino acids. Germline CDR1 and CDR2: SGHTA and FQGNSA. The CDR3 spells CASSLGREAYGYTF. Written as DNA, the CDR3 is TGTGCCAGCAGCTTAGGCAGGGAAGCCTATGGCTACACCTTC.

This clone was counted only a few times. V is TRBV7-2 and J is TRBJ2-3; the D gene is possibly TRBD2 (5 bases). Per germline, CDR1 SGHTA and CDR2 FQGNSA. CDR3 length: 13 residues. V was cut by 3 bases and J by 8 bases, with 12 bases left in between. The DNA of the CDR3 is TGTGCCAGCAGCTTCGGGGTAGTGGGTACGCAGTATTTT. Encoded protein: CASSFGVVGTQYF. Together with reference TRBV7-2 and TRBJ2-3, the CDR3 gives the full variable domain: GAGVSQSPSNKVTEKGKDVELRCDPISGHTALYWYRQSLGQGLEFLIYFQGNSAPDKSGLPSDRFSAERTGGSVSTLTIQRTQQEDSAVYLCASSFGVVGTQYFGPGTRLTVL.

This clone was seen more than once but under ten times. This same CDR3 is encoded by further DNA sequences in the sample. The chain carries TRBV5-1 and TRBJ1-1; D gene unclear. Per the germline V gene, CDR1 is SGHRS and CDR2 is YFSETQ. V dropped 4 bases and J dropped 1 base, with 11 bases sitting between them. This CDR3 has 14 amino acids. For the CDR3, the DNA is TGCGCCAGCAGCCCAGGATCTTCGAACACTGAAGCTTTCTTT. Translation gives CASSPGSSNTEAFF.

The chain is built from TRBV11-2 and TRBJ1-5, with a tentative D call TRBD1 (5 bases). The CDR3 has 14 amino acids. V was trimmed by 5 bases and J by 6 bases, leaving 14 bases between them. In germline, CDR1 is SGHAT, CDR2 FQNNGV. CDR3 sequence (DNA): TGTGCCAGCAGCCCCAATGGGGGGACTCAGCCCCAGCATTTT. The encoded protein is CASSPNGGTQPQHF.

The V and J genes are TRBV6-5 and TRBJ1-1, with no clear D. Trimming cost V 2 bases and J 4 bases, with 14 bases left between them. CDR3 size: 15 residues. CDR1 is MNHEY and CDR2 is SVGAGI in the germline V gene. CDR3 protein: CASSYLTRGATEAFF. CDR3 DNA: TGTGCCAGCAGTTACCTCACGAGAGGAGCCACTGAAGCTTTCTTT.

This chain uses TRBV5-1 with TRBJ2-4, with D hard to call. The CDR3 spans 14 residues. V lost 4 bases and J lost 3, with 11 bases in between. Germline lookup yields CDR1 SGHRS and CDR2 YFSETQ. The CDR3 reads CASSPGADKNIQYF. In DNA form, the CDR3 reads TGCGCCAGCAGCCCTGGCGCAGACAAAAACATTCAGTACTTC.

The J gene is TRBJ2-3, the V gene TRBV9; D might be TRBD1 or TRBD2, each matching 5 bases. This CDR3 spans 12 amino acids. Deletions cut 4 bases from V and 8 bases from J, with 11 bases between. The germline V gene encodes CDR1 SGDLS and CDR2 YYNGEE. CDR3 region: CASSLSGGTQYF. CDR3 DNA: TGTGCCAGCAGCCTTAGTGGGGGTACGCAGTATTTT.

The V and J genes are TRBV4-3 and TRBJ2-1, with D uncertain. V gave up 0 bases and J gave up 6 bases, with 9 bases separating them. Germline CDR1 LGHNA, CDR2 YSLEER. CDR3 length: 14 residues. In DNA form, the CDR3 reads TGCGCCAGCAGCCAAGACTTCCGGGTCAATGAGCAGTTCTTC. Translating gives CASSQDFRVNEQFF.

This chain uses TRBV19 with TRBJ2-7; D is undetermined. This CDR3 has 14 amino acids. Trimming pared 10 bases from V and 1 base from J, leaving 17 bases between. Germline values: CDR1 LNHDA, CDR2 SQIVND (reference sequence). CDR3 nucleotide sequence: TGTGCCACCTCGACCCAGGACGTATCCTACGAGCAGTACTTC. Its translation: CATSTQDVSYEQYF.

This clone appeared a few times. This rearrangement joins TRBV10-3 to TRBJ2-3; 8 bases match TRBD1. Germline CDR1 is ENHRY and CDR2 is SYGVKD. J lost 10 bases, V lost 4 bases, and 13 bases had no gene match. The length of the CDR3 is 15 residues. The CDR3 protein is CAISGQGSPAQAQYF. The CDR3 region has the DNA TGTGCCATCAGTGGACAGGGGAGTCCTGCCCAAGCGCAGTATTTT.

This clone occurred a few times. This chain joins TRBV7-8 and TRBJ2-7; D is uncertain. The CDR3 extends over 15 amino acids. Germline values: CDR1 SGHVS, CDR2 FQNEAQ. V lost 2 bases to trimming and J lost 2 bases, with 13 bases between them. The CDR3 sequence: CASSLFPRLPYEQYF. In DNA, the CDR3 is TGTGCCAGCAGCTTATTTCCCCGGCTGCCCTACGAGCAGTACTTC.

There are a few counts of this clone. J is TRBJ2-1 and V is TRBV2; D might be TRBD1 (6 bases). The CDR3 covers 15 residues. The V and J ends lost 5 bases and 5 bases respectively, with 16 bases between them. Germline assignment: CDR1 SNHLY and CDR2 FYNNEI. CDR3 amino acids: CASSFRQARNNEQFF. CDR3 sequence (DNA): TGTGCCAGCAGTTTTCGACAGGCCCGGAACAATGAGCAGTTCTTC.

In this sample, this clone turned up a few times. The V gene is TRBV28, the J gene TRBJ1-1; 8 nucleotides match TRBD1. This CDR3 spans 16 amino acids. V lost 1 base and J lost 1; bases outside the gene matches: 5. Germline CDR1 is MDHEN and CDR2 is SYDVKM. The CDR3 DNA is TGTGCCAGCAGTTTATCCGGACAGGGTAGGAACACTGAAGCTTTCTTT. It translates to CASSLSGQGRNTEAFF.

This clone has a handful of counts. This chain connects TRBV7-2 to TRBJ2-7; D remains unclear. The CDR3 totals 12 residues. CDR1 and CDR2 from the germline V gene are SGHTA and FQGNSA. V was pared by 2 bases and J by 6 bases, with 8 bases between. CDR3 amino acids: CASSLRAGEQYF. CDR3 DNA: TGTGCCAGCAGCTTACGCGCCGGCGAGCAGTACTTC.

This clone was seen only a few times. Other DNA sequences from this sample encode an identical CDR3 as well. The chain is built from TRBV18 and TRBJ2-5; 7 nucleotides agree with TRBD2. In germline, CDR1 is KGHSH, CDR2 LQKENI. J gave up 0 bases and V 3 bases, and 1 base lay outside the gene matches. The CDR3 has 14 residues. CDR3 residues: CASSPRGNQETQYF. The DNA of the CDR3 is TGTGCCAGCTCACCGCGGGGGAACCAAGAGACCCAGTACTTC.

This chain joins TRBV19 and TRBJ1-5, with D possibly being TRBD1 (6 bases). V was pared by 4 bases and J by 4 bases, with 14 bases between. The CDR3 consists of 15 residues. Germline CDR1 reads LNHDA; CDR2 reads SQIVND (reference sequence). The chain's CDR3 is CASSTYLRGNQPQHF. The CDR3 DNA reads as TGTGCCAGTAGTACCTATCTTAGGGGGAATCAGCCCCAGCATTTT.

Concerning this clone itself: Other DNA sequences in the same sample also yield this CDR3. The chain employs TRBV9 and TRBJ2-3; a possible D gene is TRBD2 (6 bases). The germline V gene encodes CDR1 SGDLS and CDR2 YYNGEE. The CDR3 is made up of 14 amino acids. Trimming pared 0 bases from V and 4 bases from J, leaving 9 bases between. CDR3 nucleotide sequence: TGTGCCAGCAGCGTAGCGGGAGCCGCAGATACGCAGTATTTT. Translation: CASSVAGAADTQYF.

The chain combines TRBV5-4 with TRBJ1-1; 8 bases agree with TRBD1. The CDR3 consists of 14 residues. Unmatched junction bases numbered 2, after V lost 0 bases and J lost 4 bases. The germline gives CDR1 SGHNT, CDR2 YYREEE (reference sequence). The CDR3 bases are TGTGCCAGCAGCTTGGACAGGGGGATCACTGAAGCTTTCTTT. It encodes CASSLDRGITEAFF.

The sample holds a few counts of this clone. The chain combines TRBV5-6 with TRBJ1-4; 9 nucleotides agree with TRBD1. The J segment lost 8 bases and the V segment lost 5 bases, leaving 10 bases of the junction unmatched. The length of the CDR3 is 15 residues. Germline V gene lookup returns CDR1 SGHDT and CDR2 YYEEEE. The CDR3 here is CASSAGTGNREKLFF. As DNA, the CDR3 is TGTGCCAGCAGTGCCGGGACAGGGAATAGAGAAAAACTGTTTTTT.

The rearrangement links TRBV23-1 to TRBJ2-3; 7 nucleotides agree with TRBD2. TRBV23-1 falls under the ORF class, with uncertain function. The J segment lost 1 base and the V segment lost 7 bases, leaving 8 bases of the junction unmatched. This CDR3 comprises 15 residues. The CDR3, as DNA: TGCGCCAGCACCCGAAGGGGAGGGGGCACAGATACGCAGTATTTT. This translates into CASTRRGGGTDTQYF.

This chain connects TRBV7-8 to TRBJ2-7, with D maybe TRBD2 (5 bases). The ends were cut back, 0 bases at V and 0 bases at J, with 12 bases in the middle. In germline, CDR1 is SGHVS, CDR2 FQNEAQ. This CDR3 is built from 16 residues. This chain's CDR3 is CASSLASSVRSYEQYF. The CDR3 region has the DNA TGTGCCAGCAGCTTAGCCAGTAGCGTCCGCTCCTACGAGCAGTACTTC.